This note documents a single TCR beta chain sequence. The data are from a study of blood T cell repertoires in COVID-19. At the level of the study: The United States, Italy and Spain provided the acute and convalescent COVID-19 samples. The analysed material was cDNA or gDNA that came from T cells, B-cell-depleted T cells, or PBMCs.

CDR1 is SGDLS, CDR2 YYNGEE, per germline. This CDR3 has 15 residues. The V and J ends lost 0 bases and 3 bases respectively, with 12 bases between them. In the authors' methods: Counts of nucleated cells, estimated from reference gene primer amplification, were obtained. The repertoire was sequenced with immunoSEQ multiplex PCR; TCRdb's copy has only in-frame clones and lacks some. Clone size and V and J calls were adopted from that table, with D and trimming inferred from the DNA. This table has about 200,000 clones, roughly nine tenths appearing once. The TCR sequence derives from a man aged 60-69 years with active or convalescent COVID-19. The sequenced sample consisted of peripheral blood. V is TRBV9 and J is TRBJ1-1; the D gene is possibly TRBD1 (6 bases). CDR3 nucleotides: TGTGCCAGCAGCGTAGCCCAGGGGTGGGACACTGAAGCTTTCTTT. As protein: CASSVAQGWDTEAFF.